The entry below gives a single TCR beta chain sequence along with its context. With 6 bases clipped from V and 0 bases from J, the junction kept 6 bases outside the gene matches. There are 15 residues in the CDR3. CDR1 and CDR2 (germline): KGHSH, LQKENI. Sequenced by immunoSEQ multiplex PCR; TCRdb stores in-frame clones only, minus some. The data hold over 150,000 clones, with roughly 94% observed a single time. This sample stems from a study of OX40 agonist ivuxolimab in advanced cancers. The chain is built from TRBV18 and TRBJ2-3; 7 positions agree with TRBD2. The receptor comes from an adult with an advanced solid tumor such as melanoma, head and neck, liver or kidney cancer. The material was CD4+ or CD8+ T cells sorted from blood, obtained in a trial of the OX40 agonist ivuxolimab. CDR3 region: CASSPWGGSTDTQYF. The CDR3 nucleotides read TGTGCCAGCTCCCCCTGGGGGGGGAGCACAGATACGCAGTATTTT. The variable domain in full, completed from reference TRBV18 and TRBJ2-3, reads NAGVMQNPRHLVRRRGQEARLRCSPMKGHSHVYWYRQLPEEGLKFMVYLQKENIIDESGMPKERFSAEFPKEGPSILRIQQVVRGDSAAYFCASSPWGGSTDTQYFGPGTRLTVL.